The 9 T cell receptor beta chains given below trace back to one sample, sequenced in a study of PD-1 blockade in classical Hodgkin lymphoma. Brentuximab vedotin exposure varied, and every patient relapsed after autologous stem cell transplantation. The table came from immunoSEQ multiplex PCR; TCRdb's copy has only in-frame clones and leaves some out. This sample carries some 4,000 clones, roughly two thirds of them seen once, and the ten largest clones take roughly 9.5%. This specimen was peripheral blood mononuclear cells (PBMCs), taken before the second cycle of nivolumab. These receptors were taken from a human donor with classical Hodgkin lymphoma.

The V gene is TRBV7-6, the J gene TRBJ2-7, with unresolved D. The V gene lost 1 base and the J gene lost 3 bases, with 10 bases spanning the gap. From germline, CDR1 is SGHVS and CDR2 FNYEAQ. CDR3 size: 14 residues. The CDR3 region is CASSLGQALYEQYF. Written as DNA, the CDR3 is TGTGCCAGCAGCTTAGGGCAGGCCCTCTACGAGCAGTACTTC.

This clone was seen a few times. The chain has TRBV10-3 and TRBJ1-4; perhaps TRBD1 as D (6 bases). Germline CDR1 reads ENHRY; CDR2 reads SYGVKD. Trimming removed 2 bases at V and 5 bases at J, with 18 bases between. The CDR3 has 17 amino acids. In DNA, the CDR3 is TGTGCCATCAGTGAGGGGGGCGGGCAGGCCCTCAATGAAAAACTGTTTTTT. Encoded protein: CAISEGGGQALNEKLFF.

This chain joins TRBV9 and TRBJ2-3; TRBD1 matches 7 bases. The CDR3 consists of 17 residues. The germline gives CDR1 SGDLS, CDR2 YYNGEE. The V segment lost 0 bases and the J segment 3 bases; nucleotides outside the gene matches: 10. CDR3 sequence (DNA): TGTGCCAGCAGCGTAGACCCCCCGTCAGGGGGAACAGATACGCAGTATTTT. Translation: CASSVDPPSGGTDTQYF.

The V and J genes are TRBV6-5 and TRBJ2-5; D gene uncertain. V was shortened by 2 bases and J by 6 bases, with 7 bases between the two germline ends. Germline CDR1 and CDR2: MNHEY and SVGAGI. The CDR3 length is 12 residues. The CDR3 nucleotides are TGTGCCAGCAGTTACAGGGTCCAGACCCAGTACTTC. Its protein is CASSYRVQTQYF.

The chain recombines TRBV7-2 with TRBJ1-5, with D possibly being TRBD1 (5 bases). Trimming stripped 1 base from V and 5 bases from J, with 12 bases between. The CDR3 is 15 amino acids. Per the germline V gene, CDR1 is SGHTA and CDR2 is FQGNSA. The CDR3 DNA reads TGTGCCAGCAGCTTAGTGTCAGGGAACGATCAGCCCCAGCATTTT. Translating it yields CASSLVSGNDQPQHF.

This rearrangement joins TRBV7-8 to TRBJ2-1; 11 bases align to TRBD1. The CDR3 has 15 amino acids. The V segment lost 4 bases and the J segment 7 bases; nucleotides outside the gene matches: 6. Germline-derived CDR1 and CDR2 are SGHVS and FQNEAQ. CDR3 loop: CASSWGTGGGNEQFF. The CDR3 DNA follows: TGTGCCAGCAGCTGGGGGACAGGGGGTGGGAATGAGCAGTTCTTC. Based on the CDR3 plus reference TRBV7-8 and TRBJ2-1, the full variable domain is GAGVSQSPRYKVAKRGQDVALRCDPISGHVSLFWYQQALGQGPEFLTYFQNEAQLDKSGLPSDRFFAERPEGSVSTLKIQRTQQEDSAVYLCASSWGTGGGNEQFFGPGTRLTVL.

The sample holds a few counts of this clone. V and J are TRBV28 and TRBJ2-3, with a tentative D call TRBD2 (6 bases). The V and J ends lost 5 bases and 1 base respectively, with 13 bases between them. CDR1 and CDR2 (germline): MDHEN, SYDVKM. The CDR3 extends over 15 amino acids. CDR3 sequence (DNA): TGTGCCAGCAGTCCTCGGGAGTCGGGCACAGATACGCAGTATTTT. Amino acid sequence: CASSPRESGTDTQYF.

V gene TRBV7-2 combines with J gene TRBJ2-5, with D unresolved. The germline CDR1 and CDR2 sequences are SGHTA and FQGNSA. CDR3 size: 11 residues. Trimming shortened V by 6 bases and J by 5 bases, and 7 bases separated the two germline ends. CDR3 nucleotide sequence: TGTGCCAGCAGTAACTCCGAGACCCAGTACTTC. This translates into CASSNSETQYF.

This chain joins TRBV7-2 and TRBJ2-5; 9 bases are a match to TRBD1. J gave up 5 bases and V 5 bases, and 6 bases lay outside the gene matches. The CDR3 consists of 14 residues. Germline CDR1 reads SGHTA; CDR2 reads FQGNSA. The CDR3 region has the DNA TGTGCCAGCAGCACAGGGACAGGGATGGAGACCCAGTACTTC. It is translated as CASSTGTGMETQYF.